These T cell receptor beta chains were read from a single sample in a study of metastatic and nonmetastatic thyroid tumors. TCRdb re-called clones from the PCR reads using MiXCR. The sample holds approximately 1,800 clones, around 9.9% seen once. Sequencing was performed on tumor tissue. The receptors were sampled from a female donor with papillary thyroid cancer or a benign thyroid nodule (not recorded which). Some clones in this sample may be carry-over from other donors' samples. Each CDR3 is given with its conserved first and last residue. The D gene is left open where the match is weak. Some rows mark clone size as missing; the rest say once, few, many or name a class of expanded clone.

J gene: TRBJ1-1
D gene: -
clone size: -
V gene: TRBV20-1
CDR3 length: 16
CDR3 DNA: TGCAGTGCTAACTCCGGGACGGGGTATGTGGGCACAGAAGCTTTCTTT
CDR3 protein: CSANSGTGYVGTEAFF

J gene: TRBJ2-7
D gene: -
clone size: -
V gene: TRBV20-1
CDR3 length: 12
CDR3 DNA: TGCAGTGCCGGAATATGGATCTACGAGCAGTACTTC
CDR3 protein: CSAGIWIYEQYF

J gene: TRBJ2-2
D gene: TRBD2
clone size: many
V gene: TRBV5-1
CDR3 length: 16
CDR3 DNA: TGCGCCAGCAGCTTGGAGGGACTGGCGAATAGCGGGGAGATGTTTTTT
CDR3 protein: CASSLEGLANSGEMFF

J gene: TRBJ2-7
D gene: TRBD2
clone size: -
V gene: TRBV6-5
CDR3 length: 14
CDR3 DNA: TGTGTCAGCAGTTACTCTTTGGTGGGAGGGGAGCAGTACTTC
CDR3 protein: CVSSYSLVGGEQYF

J gene: TRBJ1-4
D gene: -
clone size: many
V gene: TRBV15
CDR3 length: 12
CDR3 DNA: TGTGCCACCAGGGGGCAAGGTGAAAAACTGTTTTTT
CDR3 protein: CATRGQGEKLFF

J gene: TRBJ1-2
D gene: TRBD1
clone size: large
V gene: TRBV6-2/TRBV6-3
CDR3 length: 13
CDR3 DNA: TGTGCCGCCCGACAGGGACTTTACTATGGCTACACCTTC
CDR3 protein: CAARQGLYYGYTF

J gene: TRBJ1-1
D gene: -
clone size: medium-sized
V gene: TRBV5-1
CDR3 length: 12
CDR3 DNA: TGCGCCAGCAGCTTGGAGGGTTCTGAAGCTTTCTTT
CDR3 protein: CASSLEGSEAFF

J gene: TRBJ1-3
D gene: -
clone size: large
V gene: TRBV6-1
CDR3 length: 14
CDR3 DNA: TGTGCCAGCAGTGATAGGGCGGGCAGGATCACCATATATTTT
CDR3 protein: CASSDRAGRITIYF

J gene: TRBJ2-3
D gene: -
clone size: many
V gene: TRBV7-8
CDR3 length: 15
CDR3 DNA: TGTGCCAGCAGACGACAGGTAGCTAGCACAGATACGCAGTATTTT
CDR3 protein: CASRRQVASTDTQYF

J gene: TRBJ2-7
D gene: TRBD2
clone size: once
V gene: TRBV7-2
CDR3 length: 15
CDR3 DNA: TGTGCCAGCATCCCCGGGGGGGCAGACTCCTACGAGCAGTACTTC
CDR3 protein: CASIPGGADSYEQYF

J gene: TRBJ2-7
D gene: TRBD2
clone size: medium-sized
V gene: TRBV7-9
CDR3 length: 16
CDR3 DNA: TGTGCCAGCAACCCGGGGGGCGGCGGGAGGGCCGACGAGCAGTACTTC
CDR3 protein: CASNPGGGGRADEQYF

J gene: TRBJ2-3
D gene: -
clone size: many
V gene: TRBV4-2
CDR3 length: 16
CDR3 DNA: TGTGCCAGCAGCCAAGCTGGACGGACAAGCACAGATACGCAGTATTTT
CDR3 protein: CASSQAGRTSTDTQYF

J gene: TRBJ2-7
D gene: -
clone size: -
V gene: TRBV6-1
CDR3 length: 12
CDR3 DNA: TGTGCCAGCAGTGAGAGAGGCGACGAGCAGTACTTC
CDR3 protein: CASSERGDEQYF

J gene: TRBJ1-1
D gene: -
clone size: medium-sized
V gene: TRBV28
CDR3 length: 12
CDR3 DNA: TGTGCCAGCAGTTTACCGGCCCGACCTGCTTTCTTT
CDR3 protein: CASSLPARPAFF

J gene: TRBJ2-5
D gene: -
clone size: many
V gene: TRBV5-6
CDR3 length: 14
CDR3 DNA: TGTGCCAGCAGCTGGGGGGCGGGTCAAGAGACCCAGTACTTC
CDR3 protein: CASSWGAGQETQYF

J gene: TRBJ1-2
D gene: -
clone size: medium-sized
V gene: TRBV5-1
CDR3 length: 13
CDR3 DNA: TGCGCCAGCAGTTGGGACCTGAACGTGGGCTACACCTTC
CDR3 protein: CASSWDLNVGYTF

J gene: TRBJ2-3
D gene: -
clone size: medium-sized
V gene: TRBV19
CDR3 length: 14
CDR3 DNA: TGTGCCAGTAGTAGTGCGCGGAGCACAGATACGCAGTATTTT
CDR3 protein: CASSSARSTDTQYF

J gene: TRBJ2-3
D gene: TRBD2
clone size: large
V gene: TRBV6-1
CDR3 length: 15
CDR3 DNA: TGTGCCAGCCGCCCAGCTAGCGGGGGAACAGATACGCAGTATTTT
CDR3 protein: CASRPASGGTDTQYF

J gene: TRBJ2-3
D gene: -
clone size: medium-sized
V gene: TRBV9
CDR3 length: 13
CDR3 DNA: TGTGCCAGCAGGGTGGAGAGCACAGATACGCAGTATTTT
CDR3 protein: CASRVESTDTQYF

J gene: TRBJ1-1
D gene: -
clone size: large
V gene: TRBV20-1
CDR3 length: 16
CDR3 DNA: TGCAGTGCTAACTCCGGGACGGAGTATGTAGGCACTGAAGCTTTCTTT
CDR3 protein: CSANSGTEYVGTEAFF

J gene: TRBJ2-1
D gene: TRBD1
clone size: medium-sized
V gene: TRBV19
CDR3 length: 16
CDR3 DNA: TGTGCCAGTAGTCTCTTAGGGGACAGGGAGAACAATGAGCAGTTCTTC
CDR3 protein: CASSLLGDRENNEQFF

J gene: TRBJ1-1
D gene: TRBD1
clone size: few
V gene: TRBV3-1
CDR3 length: 14
CDR3 DNA: TGTGCCAGCAGCCACGCCGGGACAGGGGCTGAAGCTTTCTTT
CDR3 protein: CASSHAGTGAEAFF

J gene: TRBJ2-1
D gene: -
clone size: -
V gene: TRBV20-1
CDR3 length: 14
CDR3 DNA: TGCAGTGCTACCAGGGGACCCGAACGTAATGAGCAGTTCTTC
CDR3 protein: CSATRGPERNEQFF

J gene: TRBJ1-5
D gene: -
clone size: many
V gene: TRBV7-8
CDR3 length: 14
CDR3 DNA: TGTGCCAGCAGCTTAGATCGGTGGGGTCAGCCCCAGCATTTT
CDR3 protein: CASSLDRWGQPQHF

J gene: TRBJ2-2
D gene: -
clone size: -
V gene: TRBV15
CDR3 length: 13
CDR3 DNA: TGTGCCACCATCAGATGGGACGGCCGGGAGCTGTTTTTT
CDR3 protein: CATIRWDGRELFF

J gene: TRBJ1-5
D gene: -
clone size: medium-sized
V gene: TRBV10-2
CDR3 length: 14
CDR3 DNA: TGCGCCAGCAGTGACCAGGGCGGTAGGAAGCCCCAGCATTTT
CDR3 protein: CASSDQGGRKPQHF

J gene: TRBJ2-7
D gene: -
clone size: many
V gene: TRBV9
CDR3 length: 16
CDR3 DNA: TGTGCCAGCAGCGTAGAAGTCCTGGGCTCTTTTTCGGAGCAGTACTTC
CDR3 protein: CASSVEVLGSFSEQYF

J gene: TRBJ2-7
D gene: -
clone size: medium-sized
V gene: TRBV7-9
CDR3 length: 15
CDR3 DNA: TGTGCCAGCAGCTTACGCGGGCCCAGCTCCTACGAGCAGTACTTC
CDR3 protein: CASSLRGPSSYEQYF

J gene: TRBJ1-2
D gene: -
clone size: large
V gene: TRBV6-4
CDR3 length: 14
CDR3 DNA: TGTGCCAGCAGTCCGGCCGGGGGCGGCTATGGCTACACCTTC
CDR3 protein: CASSPAGGGYGYTF

J gene: TRBJ2-3
D gene: TRBD2
clone size: -
V gene: TRBV6-5
CDR3 length: 17
CDR3 DNA: TGTGCCAGCAGTTACCCCCCCCAGCGGGGCAGCACAGATACGCAGTATTTT
CDR3 protein: CASSYPPQRGSTDTQYF

J gene: TRBJ2-7
D gene: -
clone size: medium-sized
V gene: TRBV6-1
CDR3 length: 15
CDR3 DNA: TGTGCCAGTAACTTTGTCCGGGGCGTCGCCCGCGAGCAGTACTTC
CDR3 protein: CASNFVRGVAREQYF

J gene: TRBJ2-1
D gene: TRBD1
clone size: medium-sized
V gene: TRBV2
CDR3 length: 14
CDR3 DNA: TGTGCCAGCAGCCGATGGACAGGGGATAATGAGCAGTTCTTC
CDR3 protein: CASSRWTGDNEQFF

J gene: TRBJ1-5
D gene: -
clone size: -
V gene: TRBV12-3/TRBV12-4
CDR3 length: 15
CDR3 DNA: TGTGCCAGCATTCGAGGGTCTCCAATCAATCAGCCCCAGCATTTT
CDR3 protein: CASIRGSPINQPQHF

J gene: TRBJ2-7
D gene: TRBD1
clone size: -
V gene: TRBV11-1
CDR3 length: 15
CDR3 DNA: TGTGCCAGCAGCACTCCCGGGACAGGTTACTACGAGCAGTACTTC
CDR3 protein: CASSTPGTGYYEQYF